These 3 T cell receptor beta chains were all obtained from the same sample, sequenced in a study of blood T cell repertoires in COVID-19. Data came from immunoSEQ multiplex PCR; TCRdb stores just in-frame clones and leaves some out. This table has 200,000 to 250,000 clones, around nine tenths appearing once. Sequencing input: peripheral blood. These receptors were taken from a man aged 55-75 years who had recovered from COVID-19.

This chain uses TRBV4-2 with TRBJ1-3; D ambiguous. Germline CDR1 and CDR2: LGHNA and YNFKEQ. Trimming cost V 0 bases and J 5 bases, with 11 bases left between them. This CDR3 region has 15 residues. The CDR3 nucleotides read TGTGCCAGCAGCCAAGAAGAGGGTGGGAGAAACACCATATATTTT. Its protein product is CASSQEEGGRNTIYF.

DNA of the CDR3: TGTGCCAGCAGTTTGCCCCTAGCGGGCAATGAGCAGTTCTTC. Translated: CASSLPLAGNEQFF. The chain combines TRBV28 with TRBJ2-1; 8 nucleotides align to TRBD2. The CDR3 runs to 14 residues. The germline CDR1 and CDR2 sequences are MDHEN and SYDVKM. The trim removed 3 bases at V and 6 bases at J, leaving 4 bases unmatched.

This clone was counted at least ten times. The chain couples TRBV3-1 (or the pseudogene TRBV3-2) to TRBJ2-2; TRBD1 aligns across 8 bases. V shed 4 bases, J shed 5 bases, and the junction held 3 bases outside the gene matches. The length of the CDR3 is 14 residues. Per the germline V gene, CDR1 is LGHDT and CDR2 is YNNKEL (reference sequence). The CDR3 DNA follows: TGTGCCAGCAGCCCCCGGACAGGGACCGGGGAGCTGTTTTTT. It translates to CASSPRTGTGELFF.